This T cell receptor (beta chain) was sequenced for a study of technical replicates of blood from several donors. Libraries were prepared by immunoSEQ multiplex PCR; TCRdb keeps only in-frame clonotypes and omits some of them. This sample carries more than 65,000 clones, over 90% of them seen once, and the ten largest clones take over 0.35%. V shed 7 bases and J shed 4 bases, with 28 bases lying between them. The CDR3 loop spans 17 amino acids. Germline CDR1 and CDR2: SQVTM and ANQGSEA. V is TRBV29-1 and J is TRBJ1-1; D perhaps matches TRBD1 (6 bases). Material for sequencing was T cells isolated from PBMCs. This receptor was identified in a human donor in good health. The DNA for the CDR3 is TGCAGCGCCATTTTGATGTACTCAGGGGAAATTGGCACTGAAGCTTTCTTT. It encodes CSAILMYSGEIGTEAFF. Full variable domain (outside the CDR3, taken from reference TRBV29-1 and TRBJ1-1): SAVISQKPSRDICQRGTSLTIQCQVDSQVTMMFWYRQQPGQSLTLIATANQGSEATYESGFVIDKFPISRPNLTFSTLTVSNMSPEDSSIYLCSAILMYSGEIGTEAFFGQGTRLTVV.